Here is one TCR beta chain with its context. The data were obtained in a study of blood T cell repertoires in COVID-19. Germline V gives CDR1 SGHDN, CDR2 FVKESK. The CDR3 runs to 15 residues. V was cut by 4 bases and J by 4 bases, with 16 bases left in between. Here immunoSEQ multiplex PCR was the method, and the copy in TCRdb shows in-frame clones only, minus some. This sample has about 140,000 clones, with 88% found just once. Sequencing was performed on peripheral blood. This sequence joins TRBV14 and TRBJ1-1; D may be TRBD1 (5 bases). This clonotype was obtained from a woman aged 55-70 years with acute or convalescent COVID-19. The CDR3 sequence: CASSRGTPGGTEAFF. The CDR3 coding sequence is TGTGCCAGCAGCCGAGGGACGCCCGGGGGCACTGAAGCTTTCTTT.